The next 21 T cell receptor beta chains were all read from a single sample in a study of shared clonotypes between healthy human individuals. Clones were read by immunoSEQ multiplex PCR, and TCRdb kept only the in-frame ones, dropping some. The table has some 1,400,000 clones, over 95% seen once; the top ten hold approximately 1.2%. Sequenced input: naive CD4+ T cells sorted from blood. The sample's subset: CD45RA+ positively selected. These receptors were collected from a man aged 25-45 years in good health.

This clone was seen a single time. The chain links TRBV5-4 to TRBJ1-1; a weak D match, TRBD1 (6 bases). The ends were cut back, 3 bases at V and 1 base at J, with 13 bases in the middle. Germline V CDR1 and CDR2: SGHNT, YYREEE (reference sequence). There are 15 residues in the CDR3. The CDR3 coding sequence is TGTGCCAGCAGCTCCTCCAAACAGGGGAACACTGAAGCTTTCTTT. It codes for CASSSSKQGNTEAFF.

This chain's CDR3 is CASSYRDSQETQYF. The CDR3 nucleotides are TGCGCCAGCAGCTACCGGGACAGTCAAGAGACCCAGTACTTC. This rearrangement joins TRBV5-1 to TRBJ2-5; 7 bases are shared with TRBD1. CDR1 is SGHRS and CDR2 is YFSETQ in the germline V gene. J lost 2 bases, V lost 3 bases, and 4 bases had no gene match. This CDR3 has 14 residues.

This chain joins TRBV19 and TRBJ1-5, with D tentatively TRBD1 (5 bases). This CDR3 spans 18 amino acids. Germline CDR1 LNHDA, CDR2 SQIVND (reference sequence). V gave up 1 base and J gave up 5 bases, with 21 bases separating them. The CDR3 loop reads CASSIGYRFVEGDQPQHF. The CDR3 DNA follows: TGTGCCAGTAGTATAGGGTACAGGTTTGTAGAGGGAGATCAGCCCCAGCATTTT.

V is TRBV28 and J is TRBJ2-7; 7 bases fit TRBD2. Germline lookup yields CDR1 MDHEN and CDR2 SYDVKM. There are 16 residues in the CDR3. J lost 2 bases, V lost 8 bases, and 15 bases had no gene match. CDR3 amino acids: CASSLISGTLTYEQYF. For the CDR3, the DNA is TGTGCCAGCTCCCTGATCAGCGGGACGTTAACCTACGAGCAGTACTTC. The entire variable domain, with the rest obtained from reference TRBV28 and TRBJ2-7, is as follows: DVKVTQSSRYLVKRTGEKVFLECVQDMDHENMFWYRQDPGLGLRLIYFSYDVKMKEKGDIPEGYSVSREKKERFSLILESASTNQTSMYLCASSLISGTLTYEQYFGPGTRLTVT.

The V and J genes are TRBV9 and TRBJ2-1; 11 bases are a match to TRBD2. Germline V lookup: CDR1 SGDLS, CDR2 YYNGEE. The CDR3 totals 17 residues. V trimming: 0 bases; J trimming: 5 bases; junction bases outside the gene matches: 7. The CDR3 here is CASSVGLLAGGDNEQFF. DNA of the CDR3: TGTGCCAGCAGCGTAGGCCTCCTAGCGGGAGGTGACAATGAGCAGTTCTTC.

The gene calls are TRBV28 and TRBJ1-3; D is perhaps TRBD1 (5 bases). V was cut by 3 bases and J by 2 bases, with 11 bases left in between. The CDR3 loop spans 15 amino acids. The germline V gene encodes CDR1 MDHEN and CDR2 SYDVKM. The CDR3 DNA follows: TGTGCCAGCAGTTTCTTCGGGACGGCTGGAAACACCATATATTTT. It translates to CASSFFGTAGNTIYF.

J is TRBJ1-5 and V is TRBV10-1; D gene ambiguous. With 6 bases removed from V and 8 bases from J, the gap between germline ends came to 14 bases. The germline CDR1 and CDR2 sequences are WNHNN and SYGVQD (reference sequence). This CDR3 contains 13 residues. The DNA for the CDR3 is TGCGCCAGCAGCGCCGGACCCAAGGAGCCCCAGCATTTT. Protein product: CASSAGPKEPQHF.

About this clone itself: Other DNA sequences in this sample translate to the same CDR3. The V call is TRBV5-1, the J call TRBJ2-3, with D possibly matching TRBD1 (6 bases). The CDR3 covers 14 residues. Germline lookup yields CDR1 SGHRS and CDR2 YFSETQ. V lost 0 bases to trimming and J lost 2 bases, with 7 bases between them. CDR3 nucleotide sequence: TGCGCCAGCAGCTTGGGACAGGACACAGATACGCAGTATTTT. The encoded protein is CASSLGQDTDTQYF.

The chain carries TRBV18 and TRBJ2-5; TRBD1 matches at 10 bases. The CDR3 consists of 13 residues. Looked up from germline, CDR1 is KGHSH and CDR2 is LQKENI. V dropped 6 bases and J dropped 3; count of bases not matched to a gene: 1. CDR3 region: CASSTGGEETQYF. In DNA form, the CDR3 reads TGTGCCAGCTCGACAGGGGGCGAAGAGACCCAGTACTTC. The full variable domain, with the rest looked up from reference TRBV18 and TRBJ2-5, is NAGVMQNPRHLVRRRGQEARLRCSPMKGHSHVYWYRQLPEEGLKFMVYLQKENIIDESGMPKERFSAEFPKEGPSILRIQQVVRGDSAAYFCASSTGGEETQYFGPGTRLLVL.

The chain recombines TRBV2 with TRBJ2-5, with D maybe TRBD2 (6 bases). Trimming shortened V by 0 bases and J by 5 bases, and 16 bases separated the two germline ends. CDR3 length: 16 residues. Germline assignment: CDR1 SNHLY and CDR2 FYNNEI. This CDR3 is CASSEAGRTTMETQYF. CDR3 nucleotide sequence: TGTGCCAGCAGTGAAGCGGGACGGACTACCATGGAGACCCAGTACTTC.

V usage is TRBV7-9 and J usage is TRBJ2-7, with D perhaps matching TRBD2 (5 bases). The ends were cut back, 5 bases at V and 4 bases at J, with 15 bases in the middle. CDR3 length: 14 amino acids. Germline V gene sequence: CDR1 SEHNR, CDR2 FQNEAQ (reference sequence). The CDR3 here is CASSPRTARYEQYF. Here the CDR3 DNA reads TGTGCCAGCAGCCCACGGACTGCCAGGTACGAGCAGTACTTC.

The V and J genes are TRBV7-9 and TRBJ1-1; TRBD1 agrees at 7 bases. The J segment lost 2 bases and the V segment lost 6 bases, leaving 12 bases of the junction unmatched. Germline lookup yields CDR1 SEHNR and CDR2 FQNEAQ (reference sequence). The CDR3 spans 16 residues. The DNA for the CDR3 is TGTGCCAGCAGATTGGGGCTGAACAGGGGAAACACTGAAGCTTTCTTT. Amino acid sequence: CASRLGLNRGNTEAFF.

The rearrangement links TRBV28 to TRBJ1-1, with D unresolved. The CDR3 covers 12 residues. Germline loops: CDR1 MDHEN, CDR2 SYDVKM. The ends were cut back, 5 bases at V and 7 bases at J, with 11 bases in the middle. The CDR3 bases are TGTGCCAGCAGTACTGGGTCCGGTGAAGCTTTCTTT. Residues: CASSTGSGEAFF.

V is TRBV13 and J is TRBJ2-7; 10 bases map to TRBD1. CDR1 is PRHDT and CDR2 is FYEKMQ in the germline V gene (reference sequence). V lost 5 bases and J lost 2; bases outside the gene matches: 6. CDR3 length: 15 residues. CDR3 coding DNA: TGTGCCAGCAGCATCACCGGGACAGGGGCCTACGAGCAGTACTTC. The encoded protein is CASSITGTGAYEQYF.

The chain uses TRBV5-1 and TRBJ2-1; TRBD1 aligns across 9 bases. Trimming at V came to 1 base and at J to 4 bases, leaving 3 bases not matched to a gene. The CDR3 has 15 amino acids. CDR1 is SGHRS and CDR2 is YFSETQ in the germline V gene. Written as DNA, the CDR3 is TGCGCCAGCAGCTTGACCGGGACAGGGTACAATGAGCAGTTCTTC. Encoded protein: CASSLTGTGYNEQFF.

The CDR3 loop reads CASSQRTDSDTEAFF. Here the CDR3 DNA reads TGTGCCAGCAGCCAGCGGACAGACTCTGACACTGAAGCTTTCTTT. The rearrangement uses TRBV5-5 and TRBJ1-1; weak D call: TRBD1 (6 bases). V was clipped by 4 bases and J by 3 bases, with 16 bases between them. This CDR3 is built from 15 residues. Germline V gives CDR1 SGHKS, CDR2 YYEKEE (reference sequence). The full variable domain, its missing parts supplied by reference TRBV5-5 and TRBJ1-1, is DAGVTQSPTHLIKTRGQQVTLRCSPISGHKSVSWYQQVLGQGPQFIFQYYEKEERGRGNFPDRFSARQFPNYSSELNVNALLLGDSALYLCASSQRTDSDTEAFFGQGTRLTVV.

The chain uses TRBV6-1 and TRBJ1-1; weak D call: TRBD1 (6 bases). Between the trimmed V and J ends, which lost 3 bases and 0 bases, there was a span of 14 bases. This CDR3 is built from 16 residues. The V gene's germline CDR1 is MNHNS and CDR2 SASEGT. CDR3 DNA: TGTGCCAGCAGTGATATTTTTGACAGGCTGAACACTGAAGCTTTCTTT. It encodes CASSDIFDRLNTEAFF.

This chain links TRBV10-3 with TRBJ2-1; D may be TRBD1 or TRBD2 (5 bases each). The CDR3 is 15 residues long. Between the trimmed V and J ends, which lost 2 bases and 4 bases, there was a span of 12 bases. Per germline, CDR1 ENHRY and CDR2 SYGVKD. The CDR3 loop is CAISEQGALYNEQFF. CDR3 DNA: TGTGCCATCAGTGAGCAGGGAGCACTATACAATGAGCAGTTCTTC.

On this clone itself: The sample has other DNA sequences that encode this CDR3 too. J is TRBJ2-1 and V is TRBV18; tentatively, D is TRBD1 (5 bases). V lost 1 base and J 6 bases, leaving 10 bases between the germline ends. Germline CDR1 KGHSH, CDR2 LQKENI. CDR3 size: 14 residues. The CDR3 bases are TGTGCCAGCTCACCACAGGGGTACGGCAATGAGCAGTTCTTC. Translating it yields CASSPQGYGNEQFF.

The chain couples TRBV11-1 to TRBJ1-2, with a possible D match to TRBD1 (6 bases). The CDR3 has 16 amino acids. Germline V gene lookup returns CDR1 SGHAT and CDR2 FQDESV (reference sequence). V was cut by 1 base and J by 5 bases, with 17 bases left in between. CDR3 sequence (DNA): TGTGCCAGCAGCTTAGGTGACAGGCAGGTTGGTTATGGCTACACCTTC. The encoded protein is CASSLGDRQVGYGYTF.

J is TRBJ1-5 and V is TRBV5-5; the D is unclear. Germline assignment: CDR1 SGHKS and CDR2 YYEKEE (reference sequence). This CDR3 comprises 16 residues. V shed 0 bases and J shed 1 base, with 11 bases lying between them. Here the CDR3 reads CASSLGVQASNQPQHF. The CDR3 coding sequence is TGTGCCAGCAGCTTGGGGGTCCAGGCGAGCAATCAGCCCCAGCATTTT.